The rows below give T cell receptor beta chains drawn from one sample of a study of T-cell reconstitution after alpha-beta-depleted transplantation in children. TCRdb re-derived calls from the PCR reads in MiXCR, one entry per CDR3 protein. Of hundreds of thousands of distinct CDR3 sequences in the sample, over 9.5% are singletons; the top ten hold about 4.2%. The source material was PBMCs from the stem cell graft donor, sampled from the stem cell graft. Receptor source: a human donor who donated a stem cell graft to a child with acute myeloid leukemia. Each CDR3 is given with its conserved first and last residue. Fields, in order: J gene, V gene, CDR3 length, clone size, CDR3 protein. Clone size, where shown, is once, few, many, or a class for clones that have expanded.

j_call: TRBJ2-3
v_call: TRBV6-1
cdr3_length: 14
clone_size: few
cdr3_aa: CASKESGRTDTQYF

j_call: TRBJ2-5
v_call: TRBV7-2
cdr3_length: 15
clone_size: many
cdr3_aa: CASSLWAPGGETQYF

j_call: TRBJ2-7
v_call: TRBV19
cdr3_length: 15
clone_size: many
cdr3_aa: CASSAYVGLQYEQYF

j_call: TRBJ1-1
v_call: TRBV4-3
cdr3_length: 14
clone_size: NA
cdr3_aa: CASSQDAEYGEAFF

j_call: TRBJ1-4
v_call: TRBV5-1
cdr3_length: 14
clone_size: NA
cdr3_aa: CASSLALTNEKLFF

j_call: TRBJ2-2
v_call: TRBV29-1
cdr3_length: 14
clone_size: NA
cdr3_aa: CSVLGTSNTGELFF

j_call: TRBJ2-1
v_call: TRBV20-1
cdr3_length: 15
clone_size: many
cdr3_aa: CSARMGGRSYNEQFF

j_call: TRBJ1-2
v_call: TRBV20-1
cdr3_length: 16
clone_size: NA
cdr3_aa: CCAFTGQGATNYGYTF

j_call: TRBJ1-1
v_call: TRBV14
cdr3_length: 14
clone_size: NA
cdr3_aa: CASSPTGWNTEAFF

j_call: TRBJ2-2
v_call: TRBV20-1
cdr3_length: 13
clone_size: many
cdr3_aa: CSVGDRGYGELFF

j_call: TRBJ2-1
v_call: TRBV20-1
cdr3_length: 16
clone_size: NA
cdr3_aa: CSAPLLPGQGWSEQFF

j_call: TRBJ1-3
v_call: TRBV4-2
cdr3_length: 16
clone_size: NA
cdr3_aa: CASSQDPGASGNTIYF

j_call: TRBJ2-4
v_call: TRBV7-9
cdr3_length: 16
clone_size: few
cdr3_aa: CASSYGETLGRNIQYF

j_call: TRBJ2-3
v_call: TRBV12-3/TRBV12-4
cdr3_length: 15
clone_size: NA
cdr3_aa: CASSATSGDTDTQYF

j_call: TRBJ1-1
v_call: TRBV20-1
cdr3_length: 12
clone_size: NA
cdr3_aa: CSASAGGTEAFF

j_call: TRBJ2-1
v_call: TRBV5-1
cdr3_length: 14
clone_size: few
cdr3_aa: CASSLEAVTNEQFF

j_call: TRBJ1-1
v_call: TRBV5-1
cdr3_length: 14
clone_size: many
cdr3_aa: CASSLTGDVTEAFF

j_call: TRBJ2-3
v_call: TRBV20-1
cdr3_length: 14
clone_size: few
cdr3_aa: CSASGRITTDTQYF

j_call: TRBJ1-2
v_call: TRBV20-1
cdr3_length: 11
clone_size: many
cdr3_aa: CKATGDYGYTF

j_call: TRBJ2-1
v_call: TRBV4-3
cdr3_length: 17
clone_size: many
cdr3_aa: CASSQDWGMSSYNEQFF

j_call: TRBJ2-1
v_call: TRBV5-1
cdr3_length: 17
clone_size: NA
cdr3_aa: CASSLDGRISSYNEQFF

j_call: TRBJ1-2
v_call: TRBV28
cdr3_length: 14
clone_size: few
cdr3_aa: CASSSNRGGYGYTF

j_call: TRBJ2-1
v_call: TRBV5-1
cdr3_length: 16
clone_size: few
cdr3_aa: CASSAIWAGDNNEQFF

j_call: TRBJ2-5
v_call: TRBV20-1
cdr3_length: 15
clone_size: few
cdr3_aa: CSARVRTLPRETQYF

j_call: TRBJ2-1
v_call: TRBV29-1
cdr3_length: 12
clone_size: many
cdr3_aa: CSVDVGGWARFF

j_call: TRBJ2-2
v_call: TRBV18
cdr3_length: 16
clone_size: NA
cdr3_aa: CASSPTSTMGPGELFF

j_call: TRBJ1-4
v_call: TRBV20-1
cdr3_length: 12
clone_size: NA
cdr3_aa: CCARGQNEKLFF

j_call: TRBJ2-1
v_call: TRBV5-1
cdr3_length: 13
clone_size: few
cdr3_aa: CASRGQGKNEQFF

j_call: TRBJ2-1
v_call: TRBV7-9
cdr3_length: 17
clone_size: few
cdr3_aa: CASSLVEPGGPPNEQFF

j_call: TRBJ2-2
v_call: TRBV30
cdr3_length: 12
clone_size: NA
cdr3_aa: CARHQGSGELFF

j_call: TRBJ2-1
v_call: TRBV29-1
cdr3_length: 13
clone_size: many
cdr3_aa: CSVGGQGWDEQFF

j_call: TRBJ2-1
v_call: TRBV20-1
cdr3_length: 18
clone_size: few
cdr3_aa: CSGLNFGTGRGAYNEQFF

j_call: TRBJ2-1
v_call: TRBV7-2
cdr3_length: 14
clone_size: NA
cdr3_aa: CASSPDGPYNEQFF

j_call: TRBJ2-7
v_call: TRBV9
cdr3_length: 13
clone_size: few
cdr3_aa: CASSVVVESEQYF

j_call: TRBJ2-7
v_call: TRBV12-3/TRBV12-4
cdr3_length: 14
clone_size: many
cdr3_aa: CASSLQGLSYEQYF

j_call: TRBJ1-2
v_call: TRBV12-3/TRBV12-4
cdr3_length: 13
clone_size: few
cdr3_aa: CASRGQDFYGYTF

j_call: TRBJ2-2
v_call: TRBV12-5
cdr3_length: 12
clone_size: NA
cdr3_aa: CASGLDTGELFF

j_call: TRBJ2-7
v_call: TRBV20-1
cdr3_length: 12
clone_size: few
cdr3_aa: CRPRDSAYEQYF

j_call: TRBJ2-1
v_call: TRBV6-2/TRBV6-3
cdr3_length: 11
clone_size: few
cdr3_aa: CASSYGQLQFF

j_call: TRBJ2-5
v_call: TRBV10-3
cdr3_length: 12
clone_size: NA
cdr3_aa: CAIAGDQETQYF

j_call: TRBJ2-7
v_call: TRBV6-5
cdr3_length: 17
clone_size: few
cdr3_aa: CASSYSVGTGGPYEQYF

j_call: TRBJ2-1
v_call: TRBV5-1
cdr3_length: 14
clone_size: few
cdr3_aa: CASSARLADTEQFF

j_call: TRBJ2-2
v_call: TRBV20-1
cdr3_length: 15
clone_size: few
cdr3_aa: CSARGLAGGQGELFF

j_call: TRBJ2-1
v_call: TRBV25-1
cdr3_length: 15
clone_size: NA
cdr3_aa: CASSKDRGFYNEQFF

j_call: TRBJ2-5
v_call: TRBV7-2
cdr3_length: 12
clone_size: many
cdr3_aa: CASSPNSWTQYF

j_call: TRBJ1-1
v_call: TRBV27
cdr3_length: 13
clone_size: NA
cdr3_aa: CASSLVYGYGAFF

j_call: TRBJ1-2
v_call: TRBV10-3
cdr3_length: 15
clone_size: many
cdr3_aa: CAISDEAADSYGYTF

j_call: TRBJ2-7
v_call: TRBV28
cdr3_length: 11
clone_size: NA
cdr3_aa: CASSSSLEQYF

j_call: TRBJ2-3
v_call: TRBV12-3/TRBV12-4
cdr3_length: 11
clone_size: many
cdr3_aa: CASSALVGQYF

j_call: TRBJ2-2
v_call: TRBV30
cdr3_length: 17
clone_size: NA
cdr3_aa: CACPSPGTGSPTGELFF

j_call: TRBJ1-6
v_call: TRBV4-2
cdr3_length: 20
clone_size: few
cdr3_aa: CASSQDGGGQTSSYNSPLHF